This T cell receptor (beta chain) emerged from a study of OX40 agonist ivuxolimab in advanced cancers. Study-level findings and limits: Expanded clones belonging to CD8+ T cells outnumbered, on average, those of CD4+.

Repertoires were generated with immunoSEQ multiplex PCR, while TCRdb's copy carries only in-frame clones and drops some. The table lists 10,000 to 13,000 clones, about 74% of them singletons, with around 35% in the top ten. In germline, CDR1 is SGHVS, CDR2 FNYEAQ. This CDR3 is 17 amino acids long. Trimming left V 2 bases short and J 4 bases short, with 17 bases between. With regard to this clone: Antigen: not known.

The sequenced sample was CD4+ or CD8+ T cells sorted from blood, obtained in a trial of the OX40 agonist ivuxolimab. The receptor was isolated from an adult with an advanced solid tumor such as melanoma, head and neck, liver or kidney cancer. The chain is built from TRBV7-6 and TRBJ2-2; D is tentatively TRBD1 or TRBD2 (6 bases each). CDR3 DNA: TGTGCCAGCAGCTTATCCGAGGGGGGACTCGGCACCGGGGAGCTGTTTTTT. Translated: CASSLSEGGLGTGELFF.